This is a list of T cell receptor beta chains from one sample in a study of regulatory T cells in long-lasting Graves disease. In TCRdb, the multiplex PCR reads were re-called with MiXCR into one record per CDR3 protein. The profile shows over 500,000 distinct CDR3 sequences, roughly 16% of them singletons. These data also featured in a second study, about T cells in Graves' hyperthyroidism and ophthalmopathy.

Source: peripheral blood mononuclear cells (PBMCs), taken at new diagnosis, from a patient treated with antithyroid drugs. These receptors came from a young man with Graves disease. Both conserved end residues are part of each CDR3.

V gene	J gene	CDR3 length	CDR3 protein
TRBV11-2	TRBJ2-3	17	CASSGPRTSGLSDTQYF
TRBV11-2	TRBJ2-5	15	CASTSPGTPQETQYF
TRBV6-4	TRBJ2-5	15	CASSADGAGQETQYF
TRBV5-1	TRBJ2-7	16	CASSPQTSGWTYEQYF
TRBV7-2	TRBJ1-2	14	CASSLQQGIGGYTF
TRBV6-5	TRBJ1-1	15	CASSLLLQGVGEAFF
TRBV15	TRBJ1-1	15	CATSRSTGISLGAFF
TRBV9	TRBJ2-4	14	CASSAGLGSNIQYF
TRBV7-9	TRBJ2-2	16	CASSLGALPNTGELFF
TRBV10-3	TRBJ2-7	15	CAISEQGNSGNEQYF
TRBV7-8	TRBJ1-1	14	CASTPGAGNTEAFF
TRBV3-1	TRBJ2-2	13	CASAQGTAGELFF
TRBV6-5	TRBJ1-2	14	CASSYSPGDGGYTF
TRBV20-1	TRBJ2-5	14	CSALRGTTQETQYF
TRBV20-1	TRBJ1-1	12	CSARPADTEAFF
TRBV6-2/TRBV6-3	TRBJ2-1	16	CASRPGLAGGPYEQFF
TRBV10-3	TRBJ2-5	14	CAISYREPWETQYF
TRBV11-2	TRBJ1-3	13	CASSPGTGANIYF
TRBV3-1	TRBJ1-3	15	CASSQAKGSGNTIYF
TRBV6-1	TRBJ2-3	15	CASRTTSSSTDTQYF
TRBV6-5	TRBJ2-2	15	CASSLAGGGTGELFF
TRBV15	TRBJ1-6	16	CATSREIGGDFSPLHF
TRBV19	TRBJ2-1	16	CASSTLGERAYNEQFF
TRBV7-8	TRBJ2-7	13	CASGTSGSYEQYF
TRBV5-6	TRBJ1-1	18	CASSPLEGIGGIGPEAFF
TRBV6-1	TRBJ2-6	13	CASSRSGANVLTF
TRBV7-9	TRBJ2-3	15	CASSSTSRITDTQYF
TRBV12-3/TRBV12-4	TRBJ2-1	12	CASSFLSDEQFF
TRBV6-5	TRBJ2-3	15	CASSYWIAGEDTQYF
TRBV5-1	TRBJ1-6	15	CASSFLTGKDSPLHF
TRBV11-3	TRBJ1-5	16	CASSYNHCYSNQPQHF
TRBV2	TRBJ2-7	15	CASSQLAGVLYEQYF
TRBV9	TRBJ2-3	16	CASSVSSGSSTDTQYF
TRBV11-3	TRBJ2-1	13	CASSLEGGHEQFF
TRBV6-1	TRBJ2-2	13	CASTQRVDGELFF